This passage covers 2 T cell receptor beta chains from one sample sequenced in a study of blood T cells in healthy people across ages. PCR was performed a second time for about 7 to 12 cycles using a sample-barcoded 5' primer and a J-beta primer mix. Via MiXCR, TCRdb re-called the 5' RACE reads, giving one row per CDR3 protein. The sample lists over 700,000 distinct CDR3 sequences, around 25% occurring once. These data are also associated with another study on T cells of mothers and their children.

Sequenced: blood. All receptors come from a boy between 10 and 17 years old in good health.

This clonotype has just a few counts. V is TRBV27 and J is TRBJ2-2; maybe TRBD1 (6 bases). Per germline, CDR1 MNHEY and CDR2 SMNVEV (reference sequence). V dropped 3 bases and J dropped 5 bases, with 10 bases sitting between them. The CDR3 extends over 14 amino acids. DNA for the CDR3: TGTGCCAGCAGTTTTCTCGACAGGACCGGGGAGCTGTTTTTT. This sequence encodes CASSFLDRTGELFF.

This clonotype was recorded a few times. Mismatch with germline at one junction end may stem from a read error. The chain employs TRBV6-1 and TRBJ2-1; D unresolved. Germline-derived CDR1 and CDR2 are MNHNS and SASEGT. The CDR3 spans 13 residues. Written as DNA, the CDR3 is TGTGCCAGCACTGAAGGGTTCTACAATGAGCAGTTCTTC. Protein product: CASTEGFYNEQFF.